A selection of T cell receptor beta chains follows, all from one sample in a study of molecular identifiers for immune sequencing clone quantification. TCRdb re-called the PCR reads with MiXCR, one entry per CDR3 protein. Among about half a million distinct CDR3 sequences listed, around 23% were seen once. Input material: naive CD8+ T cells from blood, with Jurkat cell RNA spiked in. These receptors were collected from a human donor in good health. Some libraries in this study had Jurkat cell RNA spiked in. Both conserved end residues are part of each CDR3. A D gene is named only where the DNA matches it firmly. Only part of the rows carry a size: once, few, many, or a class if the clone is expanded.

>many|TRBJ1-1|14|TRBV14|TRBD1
TGTGCCAGCAGCCACCTGGGACAGTCCCCTGGGGCTTTCTTT
CASSHLGQSPGAFF
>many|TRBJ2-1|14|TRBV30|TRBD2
TGTGCCTGGAGCCGAGGGACTAGTAGAAATGAGCAGTTCTTC
CAWSRGTSRNEQFF
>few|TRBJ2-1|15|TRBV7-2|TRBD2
TGTGCCAGCAGCCCGGGGGAGGGTCCCTCTCATGAGCAGTTCTTC
CASSPGEGPSHEQFF
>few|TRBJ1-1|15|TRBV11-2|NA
TGTGCCAGCAGCTTATATGGGGGCGGGGACACTGAAGCTTTCTTT
CASSLYGGGDTEAFF
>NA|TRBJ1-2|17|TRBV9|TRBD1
TGTGCCAGCTGCGTCGAGACCCCGACAGGGGGTAGTTATGGCTACACCTTC
CASCVETPTGGSYGYTF
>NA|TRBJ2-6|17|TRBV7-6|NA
TGTGCCAGCAGCTTAGTGGCCGACTCAGTGGGAGTCAACGTCCTGACTTTC
CASSLVADSVGVNVLTF
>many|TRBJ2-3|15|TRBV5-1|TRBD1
TGCGCCAGCAGCTTGTTTCTTACAGGGGTAGATACGCAGTATTTT
CASSLFLTGVDTQYF
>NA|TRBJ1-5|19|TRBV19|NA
TGTGCCAGTAGTCCGGCCCGACATGGGGAGATATTAGCTTATCAGCCCCAGCATTTT
CASSPARHGEILAYQPQHF
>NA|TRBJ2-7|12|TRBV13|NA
TGTGCCAGCAGCTTAGTGGGCCGCGAGCAGGACTTC
CASSLVGREQDF
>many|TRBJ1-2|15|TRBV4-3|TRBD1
TGCGCCAGCAGCCAAGAATGGGACAGGTTAAATGGCTACACCTTC
CASSQEWDRLNGYTF